The 20 T cell receptor beta chains listed next were all sequenced from one sample in a study of cytomegalovirus exposure and HLA in healthy donors. PCR involved 60 Vbeta and 13 Jbeta primers. Data came from immunoSEQ multiplex PCR; TCRdb stores just in-frame clones and leaves some out. The sample holds roughly 200,000 clones; approximately 85% are singletons and the top ten take about 2.5%. The sample was PBMCs. These receptors originate from a woman aged 45-60 years in good health and CMV-seronegative.

As concerns this clone: At one end the junction does not follow the germline gene, possibly because of a read error. The chain carries TRBV7-8 and TRBJ2-5, with 8 bases that match TRBD1. The germline V gene has CDR1 SGHVS and CDR2 FQNEAQ. CDR3 size: 13 residues. The CDR3: CASNLDRGETQYF. The CDR3 nucleotides read TGTGCCAGCAACTTAGACAGGGGAGAGACCCAGTACTTC.

V usage is TRBV11-2 and J usage is TRBJ2-1, with a possible D match to TRBD2 (5 bases). The V gene lost 5 bases and the J gene lost 8 bases, with 13 bases spanning the gap. The CDR3 runs 13 residues. The germline V gene encodes CDR1 SGHAT and CDR2 FQNNGV. CDR3 DNA sequence: TGTGCCAGCAGCCCATTGTTGGGAGATGAGCAGTTCTTC. It translates to CASSPLLGDEQFF.

The V gene is TRBV11-1, the J gene TRBJ2-1, with 7 bases that match TRBD1. There are 15 residues in the CDR3. Per germline, CDR1 SGHAT and CDR2 FQDESV (reference sequence). J lost 5 bases, V lost 0 bases, and 4 bases had no gene match. CDR3 coding DNA: TGTGCCAGCAGCTTAGCGCGTGGGACAGACAATGAGCAGTTCTTC. The encoded protein is CASSLARGTDNEQFF.

CDR3 DNA sequence: TGTGCCAGTAGTATTGGAGGACAGGTCTCTCCTTACAATGAGCAGTTCTTC. As protein: CASSIGGQVSPYNEQFF. The V and J genes are TRBV19 and TRBJ2-1; TRBD1 matches at 7 bases. The V gene end was trimmed by 3 bases and the J gene end by 4 bases; junction bases not matched to a gene: 12. CDR3 length equals 17 residues. Germline V gene lookup returns CDR1 LNHDA and CDR2 SQIVND (reference sequence). The full variable domain, rest sourced from reference TRBV19 and TRBJ2-1, is DGGITQSPKYLFRKEGQNVTLSCEQNLNHDAMYWYRQDPGQGLRLIYYSQIVNDFQKGDIAEGYSVSREKKESFPLTVTSAQKNPTAFYLCASSIGGQVSPYNEQFFGPGTRLTVL.

This clone was picked up one time. The chain carries TRBV5-1 and TRBJ2-1; 15 bases are a match to TRBD2. V lost 4 bases, J lost 6 bases, and 8 bases stayed unmatched. CDR3 length equals 17 residues. CDR1 is SGHRS, CDR2 YFSETQ, per germline. CDR3 in amino acids: CASSTLPGLAGGNEQFF. The CDR3 coding sequence is TGCGCCAGCAGCACTTTACCGGGACTAGCGGGAGGCAATGAGCAGTTCTTC.

This chain uses TRBV7-9 with TRBJ2-7; tentatively, D is TRBD1 (6 bases). Trimming pared 5 bases from V and 2 bases from J, leaving 16 bases between. CDR3 length equals 15 residues. Germline CDR1 is SEHNR and CDR2 is FQNEAQ (reference sequence). This chain's CDR3 is CASSPGLNRAYEQYF. Here the CDR3 DNA reads TGTGCCAGCAGCCCAGGGTTGAACAGGGCCTACGAGCAGTACTTC.

This clone was observed once. This sequence joins TRBV27 and TRBJ2-5; 8 bases map to TRBD2. The V and J ends lost 2 bases and 6 bases, in that order; junction bases with no gene match: 5. There are 14 residues in the CDR3. Per germline, CDR1 MNHEY and CDR2 SMNVEV (reference sequence). This CDR3 is CASSLNSGRQTQYF. In DNA, the CDR3 is TGTGCCAGCAGTTTAAACAGCGGGAGACAGACCCAGTACTTC.

The chain carries TRBV7-8 and TRBJ1-2, with D maybe TRBD1 (6 bases). CDR3 length equals 13 residues. Germline V gene lookup returns CDR1 SGHVS and CDR2 FQNEAQ. Trimming left V 1 base short and J 6 bases short, with 9 bases between. CDR3 amino acids: CASSLDRVNGYTF. DNA for the CDR3: TGTGCCAGCAGCTTAGACAGGGTGAATGGCTACACCTTC.

This rearrangement joins TRBV13 to TRBJ2-1; TRBD2 matches at 9 bases. Germline V lookup: CDR1 PRHDT, CDR2 FYEKMQ (reference sequence). This CDR3 contains 19 residues. The ends lost 3 bases at V and 5 bases at J; junction bases unmatched: 17. The CDR3 protein is CASSFTSLSTSGGHNEQFF. The CDR3 DNA sequence: TGTGCCAGCAGCTTCACAAGTCTCTCGACCAGCGGGGGGCACAATGAGCAGTTCTTC.

The V and J genes are TRBV7-9 and TRBJ2-7; D unresolved. CDR1 and CDR2 (germline): SEHNR, FQNEAQ (reference sequence). Trimming pared 5 bases from V and 6 bases from J, leaving 17 bases between. This CDR3 has 14 amino acids. The CDR3 coding sequence is TGTGCCAGCAGCGGAACCCACCTAGGAGCCGAGCAGTACTTC. It yields the protein CASSGTHLGAEQYF.

This clone showed up just a few times. The chain combines TRBV7-2 with TRBJ2-7; possibly TRBD1 for D (6 bases). The CDR3 sequence is 13 residues long. The V and J ends lost 3 bases and 3 bases respectively, with 9 bases between them. The germline CDR1 and CDR2 sequences are SGHTA and FQGNSA. This CDR3 is CASSFGRGYEQYF. In nucleotides, the CDR3 is TGTGCCAGCAGCTTCGGCAGGGGCTACGAGCAGTACTTC.

This chain connects TRBV30 to TRBJ1-1; D ambiguous. Germline-derived CDR1 and CDR2 are GTSNPN and SVGIG (reference sequence). The CDR3 is 16 amino acids. The ends were cut back, 4 bases at V and 0 bases at J, with 18 bases in the middle. The CDR3 DNA reads as TGTGCCTGGAACCTTGGCGGGCCGGGAATGAACACTGAAGCTTTCTTT. Translated, it gives CAWNLGGPGMNTEAFF.

This clone was counted only a few times. This chain connects TRBV6-5 to TRBJ2-5, with 7 bases lining up with TRBD2. Germline CDR1 reads MNHEY; CDR2 reads SVGAGI. This CDR3 has 14 amino acids. With 5 bases clipped from V and 3 bases from J, the junction kept 6 bases outside the gene matches. This CDR3 is CASSALADKETQYF. The DNA of the CDR3 is TGTGCCAGCAGTGCCCTAGCGGATAAAGAGACCCAGTACTTC.

For this clone: One end of the junction varies from germline; a read error may be responsible. The chain employs TRBV20-1 and TRBJ2-3, with 7 bases that match TRBD2. Per germline, CDR1 DFQATT and CDR2 SNEGSKA (reference sequence). CDR3 length: 11 residues. The CDR3 here is CSAFLSDAGDF. In DNA, the CDR3 is TGCAGTGCTTTTTTGAGTGATGCGGGGGATTTT.

The chain has TRBV6-5 and TRBJ2-2; TRBD1 might be the D (5 bases). Trimming pared 6 bases from V and 3 bases from J, leaving 8 bases between. This CDR3 comprises 13 residues. Germline V gene data show CDR1 as MNHEY and CDR2 as SVGAGI. CDR3 loop: CASRGLDTGELFF. DNA for the CDR3: TGTGCCAGCAGGGGGCTGGACACCGGGGAGCTGTTTTTT.

The CDR3 protein is CASSLVRTWNSPLHF. The DNA for the CDR3 is TGTGCCAGCAGCTTAGTCAGGACTTGGAATTCACCCCTCCACTTT. V gene TRBV7-2 combines with J gene TRBJ1-6; D is ambiguous. Germline V CDR1 and CDR2: SGHTA, FQGNSA. The CDR3 length is 15 residues. Trimming pared 1 base from V and 7 bases from J, leaving 11 bases between.

The rearrangement links TRBV7-2 to TRBJ2-7; D gene unclear. The length of the CDR3 is 15 residues. Germline values: CDR1 SGHTA, CDR2 FQGNSA. Deletions cut 3 bases from V and 1 base from J, with 13 bases between. This CDR3 reads CASSFFARGSYEQYF. CDR3 DNA: TGTGCCAGCAGCTTTTTTGCAAGAGGATCCTACGAGCAGTACTTC. The variable domain in full, with the rest retrieved from reference TRBV7-2 and TRBJ2-7, is GAGVSQSPSNKVTEKGKDVELRCDPISGHTALYWYRQSLGQGLEFLIYFQGNSAPDKSGLPSDRFSAERTGGSVSTLTIQRTQQEDSAVYLCASSFFARGSYEQYFGPGTRLTVT.

In its sample, this clone was seen a few times. The V gene is TRBV7-9, the J gene TRBJ2-1, with TRBD2 identical over 13 bases. CDR1 is SEHNR, CDR2 FQNEAQ, per germline (reference sequence). This CDR3 comprises 15 residues. V was pared by 5 bases and J by 5 bases, with 3 bases of the junction left unmatched. The CDR3 region has the DNA TGTGCCAGCAGCCGCGGGACTAGCGGGAACAATGAGCAGTTCTTC. It translates to CASSRGTSGNNEQFF.

V is TRBV28 and J is TRBJ1-2; no firm D call. The length of the CDR3 is 14 residues. Germline V lookup: CDR1 MDHEN, CDR2 SYDVKM. The V end was cut by 2 bases, the J end by 5 bases, with 12 bases between. The CDR3 coding sequence is TGTGCCAGCAGTTTAGGCCGGGGATCTTATGGCTACACCTTC. Its protein is CASSLGRGSYGYTF.

The chain uses TRBV14 and TRBJ2-4; 7 nucleotides agree with TRBD2. The CDR3 has 14 amino acids. V dropped 5 bases and J dropped 0; count of bases not matched to a gene: 1. The germline V gene encodes CDR1 SGHDN and CDR2 FVKESK. This CDR3 reads CASSLAGAKNIQYF. As DNA, the CDR3 is TGTGCCAGCAGCTTAGCGGGAGCCAAAAACATTCAGTACTTC.